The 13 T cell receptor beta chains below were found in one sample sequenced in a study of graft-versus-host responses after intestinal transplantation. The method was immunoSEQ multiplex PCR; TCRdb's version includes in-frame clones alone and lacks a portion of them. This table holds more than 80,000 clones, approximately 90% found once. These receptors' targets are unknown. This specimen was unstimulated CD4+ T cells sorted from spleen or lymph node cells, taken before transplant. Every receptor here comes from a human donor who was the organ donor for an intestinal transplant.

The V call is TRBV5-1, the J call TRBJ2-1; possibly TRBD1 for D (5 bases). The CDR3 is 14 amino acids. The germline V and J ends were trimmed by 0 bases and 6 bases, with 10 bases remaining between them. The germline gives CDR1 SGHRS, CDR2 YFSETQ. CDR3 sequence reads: CASSLAAGSNEQFF. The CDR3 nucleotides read TGCGCCAGCAGCTTGGCGGCAGGGTCCAATGAGCAGTTCTTC.

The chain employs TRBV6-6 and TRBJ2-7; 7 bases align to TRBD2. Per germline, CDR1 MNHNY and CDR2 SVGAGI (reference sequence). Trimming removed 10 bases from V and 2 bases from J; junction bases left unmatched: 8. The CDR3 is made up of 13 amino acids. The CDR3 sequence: CAIRRAGAYEQYF. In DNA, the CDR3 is TGTGCCATCCGACGGGCGGGGGCCTACGAGCAGTACTTC.

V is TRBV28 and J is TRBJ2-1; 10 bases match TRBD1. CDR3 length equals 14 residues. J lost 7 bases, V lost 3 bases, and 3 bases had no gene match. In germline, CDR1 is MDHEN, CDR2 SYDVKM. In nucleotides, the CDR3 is TGTGCCAGCAGTTTGCGGGGACAGGGGAATGAGCAGTTCTTC. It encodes CASSLRGQGNEQFF.

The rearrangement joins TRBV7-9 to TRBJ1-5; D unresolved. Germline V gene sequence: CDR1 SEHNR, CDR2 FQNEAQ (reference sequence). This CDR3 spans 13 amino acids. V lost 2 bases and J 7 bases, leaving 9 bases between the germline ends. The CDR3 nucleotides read TGTGCCAGCAGCTTACGGGATTTCCAGCCCCAGCATTTT. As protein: CASSLRDFQPQHF.

CDR3 protein: CASSSGANTGELFF. DNA for the CDR3: TGTGCCAGCTCGAGCGGGGCGAACACCGGGGAGCTGTTTTTT. This chain uses TRBV11-3 with TRBJ2-2; 7 positions agree with TRBD2. The ends lost 8 bases at V and 0 bases at J; junction bases unmatched: 3. The CDR3 consists of 14 residues. CDR1 and CDR2 from the germline V gene are SGHNT and YENEEA.

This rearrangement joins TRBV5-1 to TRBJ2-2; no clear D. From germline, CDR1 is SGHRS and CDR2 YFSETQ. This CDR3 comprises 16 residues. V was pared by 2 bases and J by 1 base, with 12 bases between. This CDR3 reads CASSFNPGWNTGELFF. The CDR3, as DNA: TGCGCCAGCAGCTTTAACCCGGGTTGGAACACCGGGGAGCTGTTTTTT.

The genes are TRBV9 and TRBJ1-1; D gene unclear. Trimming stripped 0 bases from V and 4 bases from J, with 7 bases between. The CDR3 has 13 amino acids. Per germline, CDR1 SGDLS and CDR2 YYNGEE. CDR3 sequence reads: CASSVAGATEAFF. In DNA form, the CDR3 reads TGTGCCAGCAGCGTAGCGGGTGCCACTGAAGCTTTCTTT. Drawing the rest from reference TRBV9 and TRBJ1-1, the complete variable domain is DSGVTQTPKHLITATGQRVTLRCSPRSGDLSVYWYQQSLDQGLQFLIQYYNGEERAKGNILERFSAQQFPDLHSELNLSSLELGDSALYFCASSVAGATEAFFGQGTRLTVV.

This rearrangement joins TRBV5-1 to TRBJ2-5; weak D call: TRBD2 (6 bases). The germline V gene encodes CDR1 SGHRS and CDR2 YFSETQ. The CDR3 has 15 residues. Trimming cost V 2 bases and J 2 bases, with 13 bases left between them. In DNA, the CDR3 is TGCGCCAGCAGCTTCGGAGTTCGGGGGCAAGAGACCCAGTACTTC. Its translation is CASSFGVRGQETQYF.

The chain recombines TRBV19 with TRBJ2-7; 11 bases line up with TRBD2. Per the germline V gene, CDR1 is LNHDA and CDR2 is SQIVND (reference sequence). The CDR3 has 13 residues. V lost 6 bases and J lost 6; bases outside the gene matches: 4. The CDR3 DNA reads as TGTGCCAGTAGCAGGGGGACTAGCGGCGAGCAGTACTTC. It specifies CASSRGTSGEQYF.

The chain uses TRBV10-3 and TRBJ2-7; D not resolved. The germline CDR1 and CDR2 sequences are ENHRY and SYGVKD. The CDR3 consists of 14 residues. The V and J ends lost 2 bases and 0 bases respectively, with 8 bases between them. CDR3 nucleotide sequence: TGTGCCATCAGTGAGGGGCCTGGCTCCTACGAGCAGTACTTC. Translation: CAISEGPGSYEQYF.

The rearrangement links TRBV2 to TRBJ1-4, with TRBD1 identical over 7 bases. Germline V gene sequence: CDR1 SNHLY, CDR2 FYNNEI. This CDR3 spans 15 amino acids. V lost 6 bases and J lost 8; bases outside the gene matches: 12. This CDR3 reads CASRRGRQGGEKLFF. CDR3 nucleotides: TGTGCCAGCAGGAGGGGGCGACAGGGTGGAGAAAAACTGTTTTTT.

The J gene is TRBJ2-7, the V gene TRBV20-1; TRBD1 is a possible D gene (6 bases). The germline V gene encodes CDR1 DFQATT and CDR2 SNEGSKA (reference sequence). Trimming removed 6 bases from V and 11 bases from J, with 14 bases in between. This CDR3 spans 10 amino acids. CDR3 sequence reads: CSAQDRIKYF. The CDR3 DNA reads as TGCAGTGCGCAGGACAGAATAAAGTACTTC.

The CDR3 region is CASSDLAGGGTDTQYF. CDR3 nucleotides: TGTGCCAGCAGTGACTTAGCGGGAGGAGGCACAGATACGCAGTATTTT. The chain is built from TRBV6-4 and TRBJ2-3; 10 nucleotides align to TRBD2. This CDR3 region has 16 residues. Per germline, CDR1 MRHNA and CDR2 SNTAGT. The junction had 2 bases not matched to a gene; V was cut back by 1 base and J by 1 base.